Presented here are 30 T cell receptor beta chains from one specimen sequenced in a study of T cells after yellow fever vaccination. TCRdb re-called the 5' RACE reads through MiXCR, storing one row per CDR3 protein. The sample carries hundreds of thousands of distinct CDR3 sequences, under 20% recorded once. The material sequenced was PBMCs, taken before the yellow fever booster vaccination. The receptors derive from a man aged 18 to 30 who received the YFV17D yellow fever vaccine.

The chain recombines TRBV19 with TRBJ2-7, with 12 bases lining up with TRBD2. Germline V gene lookup returns CDR1 LNHDA and CDR2 SQIVND (reference sequence). With 6 bases clipped from V and 2 bases from J, the junction kept 5 bases outside the gene matches. The CDR3 length is 15 residues. DNA of the CDR3: TGTGCCAGTAGGAACCTAGCGGGAGGGGCCTACGAGCAGTACTTC. Translated, it gives CASRNLAGGAYEQYF.

This chain joins TRBV5-5 and TRBJ1-2, with D unresolved. The germline V and J ends were trimmed by 0 bases and 4 bases, with 13 bases remaining between them. The germline gives CDR1 SGHKS, CDR2 YYEKEE (reference sequence). The CDR3 loop spans 15 amino acids. The chain's CDR3 is CASSLDTNSFYGYTF. Written as DNA, the CDR3 is TGTGCCAGCAGCTTGGACACCAACAGCTTCTATGGCTACACCTTC.

This chain connects TRBV4-2 to TRBJ1-4, with 10 positions matching TRBD1. The junction had 5 bases not matched to a gene; V was cut back by 3 bases and J by 4 bases. In germline, CDR1 is LGHNA, CDR2 YNFKEQ. The CDR3 runs 16 residues. DNA for the CDR3: TGTGCCAGCAGCCATGACAGGGGGCTGAATAATGAAAAACTGTTTTTT. Translated, it gives CASSHDRGLNNEKLFF.

The rearrangement joins TRBV5-4 to TRBJ2-1; the D gene is possibly TRBD1 (6 bases). This CDR3 region has 17 residues. Germline V lookup: CDR1 SGHNT, CDR2 YYREEE (reference sequence). V was trimmed by 4 bases and J by 0 bases, leaving 17 bases between them. The CDR3: CASSRGGGVSSYNEQFF. CDR3 DNA: TGTGCCAGCAGCCGCGGTGGGGGCGTCAGCTCCTACAATGAGCAGTTCTTC.

V usage is TRBV29-1 and J usage is TRBJ1-1; no reliable D call. CDR1 is SQVTM, CDR2 ANQGSEA, per germline. The CDR3 has 13 amino acids. Trimming took off 4 bases at V and 7 bases at J, with 16 bases between the two ends. The CDR3 region has the DNA TGCAGCGTTGTAACCACCCACGGCGGTGAAGCTTTCTTT. As protein: CSVVTTHGGEAFF.

The V gene is TRBV12-3 or TRBV12-4, the J gene TRBJ2-5; D is tentatively TRBD1 or TRBD2 (6 bases each). V lost 5 bases and J lost 5, with 18 bases in between. The CDR3 is 15 residues long. In nucleotides, the CDR3 is TGTGCCAGCAGTGCGGGACATCCCCTAGGGGAGACCCAGTACTTC. Protein product: CASSAGHPLGETQYF.

This clonotype was found a few times. Here the CDR3 reads CAISEGGLGAYEQYF. The CDR3 nucleotides are TGTGCCATCAGTGAAGGAGGGTTGGGGGCCTACGAGCAGTACTTC. The chain links TRBV10-3 to TRBJ2-7; possible D gene TRBD2, 6 bases. V lost 3 bases and J 2 bases, leaving 14 bases between the germline ends. The CDR3 is made up of 15 amino acids. CDR1 ENHRY and CDR2 SYGVKD come from the germline V gene.

The chain combines TRBV5-4 with TRBJ1-1; D remains unclear. Trimming cost V 4 bases and J 1 base, with 14 bases left between them. The CDR3 runs to 15 residues. The germline V gene has CDR1 SGHNT and CDR2 YYREEE (reference sequence). The CDR3 DNA follows: TGTGCCAGCAGCCCGGGCGGGGATGGGAACACTGAAGCTTTCTTT. As protein: CASSPGGDGNTEAFF.

The chain couples TRBV7-9 to TRBJ2-2, with D possibly matching TRBD2 (5 bases). The CDR3 consists of 18 residues. CDR1 is SEHNR, CDR2 FQNEAQ, per germline (reference sequence). V lost 6 bases and J lost 0, with 20 bases in between. CDR3 coding DNA: TGTGCCAGCAGTTCGACCTCCGGGGTCGGGTCGAACACCGGGGAGCTGTTTTTT. It translates to CASSSTSGVGSNTGELFF.

The CDR3, as DNA: TGTGCCAGCACGGGTCACACTGAAGCTTTCTTT. Translation gives CASTGHTEAFF. The chain recombines TRBV6-6 with TRBJ1-1, with no clear D. V lost 7 bases, J lost 3 bases, and 6 bases lay in between. This CDR3 comprises 11 residues. The V gene's germline CDR1 is MNHNY and CDR2 SVGAGI (reference sequence).

This clonotype was counted ten times or more. The chain joins TRBV7-2 to TRBJ2-5, with 7 bases matching TRBD2. In germline, CDR1 is SGHTA, CDR2 FQGNSA. After removal of 5 bases from V and 4 bases from J, the junction contained 4 bases not matched to a gene. The CDR3 consists of 13 residues. The CDR3: CASSGGGTETQYF. As DNA, the CDR3 is TGTGCCAGCAGCGGGGGGGGTACAGAGACCCAGTACTTC.

The CDR3 DNA reads TGTGCCACCAGTCAGGGCAACGCAGAGACCCAGTACTTC. Its protein product is CATSQGNAETQYF. J is TRBJ2-5 and V is TRBV24-1, with D maybe TRBD1 (5 bases). CDR3 size: 13 residues. V was clipped by 6 bases and J by 4 bases, with 11 bases between them. The germline gives CDR1 KGHDR, CDR2 SFDVKD.

This clonotype was counted many times. V and J are TRBV13 and TRBJ1-2; D unresolved. V gave up 0 bases and J gave up 6 bases, with 5 bases separating them. Germline lookup yields CDR1 PRHDT and CDR2 FYEKMQ (reference sequence). The length of the CDR3 is 12 residues. CDR3 DNA sequence: TGTGCCAGCAGCTTAGGGTATCATGGCTACACCTTC. It encodes CASSLGYHGYTF.

This rearrangement joins TRBV23-1 to TRBJ2-2; no clear D gene. TRBV23-1 has ORF status, its function being uncertain. This CDR3 is built from 14 residues. V lost 0 bases and J 7 bases, leaving 9 bases between the germline ends. This CDR3 is CASSQSRGIGELFF. The CDR3 DNA is TGCGCCAGCAGTCAATCACGAGGAATCGGGGAGCTGTTTTTT.

This clonotype was seen more than once but under ten times. The gene calls are TRBV20-1 and TRBJ1-6; D possibly corresponds to TRBD1 (5 bases). The V and J ends lost 0 bases and 13 bases respectively, with 10 bases between them. CDR1 is DFQATT, CDR2 SNEGSKA, per germline (reference sequence). The CDR3 runs to 12 residues. CDR3 DNA sequence: TGCAGTGCTAGAGAAGGGGCCAGCCCCCTCCACTTT. Protein product: CSAREGASPLHF.

The chain joins TRBV5-5 to TRBJ1-6; D perhaps matches TRBD1 (5 bases). The CDR3 length is 16 residues. CDR1 and CDR2 (germline): SGHKS, YYEKEE (reference sequence). Trimming took off 9 bases at V and 6 bases at J, with 22 bases between the two ends. CDR3 residues: CATDPNEGQGNSPLHF. The CDR3 nucleotides read TGTGCCACCGACCCGAATGAGGGCCAGGGTAATTCACCCCTCCACTTT.

This sequence joins TRBV20-1 and TRBJ2-1; D is perhaps TRBD2 (5 bases). This CDR3 has 16 amino acids. Germline assignment: CDR1 DFQATT and CDR2 SNEGSKA (reference sequence). V was shortened by 5 bases and J by 2 bases, with 19 bases between the two germline ends. CDR3 nucleotides: TGCAGTGCTCACAGTCCCGCGGACTTTCCCTACAATGAGCAGTTCTTC. This codes for CSAHSPADFPYNEQFF.

Only a few counts were recorded for this clonotype. This chain joins TRBV5-5 and TRBJ2-1; perhaps TRBD2 as D (6 bases). Germline values: CDR1 SGHKS, CDR2 YYEKEE (reference sequence). V was pared by 5 bases and J by 3 bases, with 15 bases between. This CDR3 has 15 residues. CDR3 region: CASSLLGGGYNEQFF. The CDR3 DNA reads TGTGCCAGCAGTCTTCTGGGGGGAGGCTACAATGAGCAGTTCTTC.

The chain is built from TRBV7-9 and TRBJ1-2; weak D call: TRBD1 (5 bases). This CDR3 region has 14 residues. V lost 5 bases to trimming and J lost 4 bases, with 14 bases between them. Germline CDR1 SEHNR, CDR2 FQNEAQ (reference sequence). The DNA for the CDR3 is TGTGCCAGCAGCCCCCAGCAGGGAGGCTATGGCTACACCTTC. This sequence encodes CASSPQQGGYGYTF.

This clonotype has a handful of counts. The CDR3 DNA reads TGTGCCAGCAGCTTGCGCCGGGACAGCGAACAAGAGACCCAGTACTTC. Protein: CASSLRRDSEQETQYF. The V and J genes are TRBV5-5 and TRBJ2-5; 7 nucleotides match TRBD1. Germline trimming cut 1 base from V and 2 bases from J; bases unmatched to any gene: 8. Germline CDR1 SGHKS, CDR2 YYEKEE (reference sequence). The CDR3 is 16 amino acids.

This clonotype was counted only a few times. One end of the junction fails to match germline, which may point to a read error. The genes are TRBV12-3 or TRBV12-4 and TRBJ2-3, with D unclear. This CDR3 has 11 residues. CDR3 amino acids: CASSYTDAQYF. CDR3 sequence (DNA): TGTGCCAGCTCATACACAGATGCGCAGTATTTT.

This clonotype was detected a few times. V gene TRBV4-3 combines with J gene TRBJ2-3; D possibly corresponds to TRBD2 (5 bases). With 1 base removed from V and 2 bases from J, the gap between germline ends came to 13 bases. The CDR3 totals 16 residues. Germline CDR1 LGHNA, CDR2 YSLEER. The CDR3 region is CASSQVSWEHTDTQYF. The DNA for the CDR3 is TGCGCCAGCAGCCAAGTCTCTTGGGAGCACACAGATACGCAGTATTTT.

The chain carries TRBV4-1 and TRBJ2-5; 11 bases match TRBD2. Germline loops: CDR1 MGHRA, CDR2 YSYEKL. This CDR3 has 17 residues. After removal of 4 bases from V and 5 bases from J, the junction contained 12 bases not matched to a gene. The CDR3 DNA sequence: TGCGCCAGCAGCCTTCGCGGGCTAGCGGGGGGTACCGAGACCCAGTACTTC. Protein product: CASSLRGLAGGTETQYF.

This clonotype has a handful of counts. The chain is built from TRBV18 and TRBJ2-7; 7 nucleotides agree with TRBD1. Germline-derived CDR1 and CDR2 are KGHSH and LQKENI. There are 14 residues in the CDR3. Losses at the gene ends were 2 bases for V and 2 bases for J; bases not matched to a gene: 3. The CDR3 nucleotides read TGTGCCAGCTCACCAAGACAGGGAACCTACGAGCAGTACTTC. Protein product: CASSPRQGTYEQYF.

The chain recombines TRBV4-3 with TRBJ1-2, with a tentative D call TRBD1 (6 bases). Trimming cost V 0 bases and J 3 bases, with 14 bases left between them. Germline values: CDR1 LGHNA, CDR2 YSLEER. This CDR3 contains 16 residues. This chain's CDR3 is CASSQDGTGKDYGYTF. In DNA, the CDR3 is TGCGCCAGCAGCCAAGACGGAACAGGGAAGGACTATGGCTACACCTTC.

This chain links TRBV20-1 with TRBJ2-3, with TRBD1 matching over 7 bases. CDR1 is DFQATT and CDR2 is SNEGSKA in the germline V gene (reference sequence). The CDR3 spans 13 residues. The V and J ends lost 5 bases and 2 bases, in that order; junction bases with no gene match: 4. In nucleotides, the CDR3 is TGCAGTGCTCACGGACAGGCCACAGATACGCAGTATTTT. Translating it yields CSAHGQATDTQYF.

The rearrangement uses TRBV12-3 or TRBV12-4 and TRBJ2-2; 9 nucleotides match TRBD2. The CDR3 contains 16 residues. V lost 2 bases, J lost 4 bases, and 5 bases stayed unmatched. The DNA of the CDR3 is TGTGCCAGCAGTTTAAGGCGGGGGGGCTCCACCGGGGAGCTGTTTTTT. Its translation: CASSLRRGGSTGELFF.

This clonotype has more than one count but fewer than ten. CDR3 sequence reads: CASSQGLAGGSGEQYF. Here the CDR3 DNA reads TGTGCCAGCAGCCAAGGACTAGCGGGGGGGTCCGGCGAGCAGTACTTC. J is TRBJ2-7 and V is TRBV4-2; 14 positions match TRBD2. Trimming cost V 1 base and J 6 bases; bases outside gene matches: 5. The CDR3 has 16 amino acids. Germline V gene sequence: CDR1 LGHNA, CDR2 YNFKEQ.

There are a few counts of this clonotype. As DNA, the CDR3 is TGTGCCAGCAGTGTAGGGGTTGACTATGGCTACACCTTC. Its translation is CASSVGVDYGYTF. The gene calls are TRBV2 and TRBJ1-2; perhaps TRBD1 as D (5 bases). Trimming shortened V by 4 bases and J by 3 bases, and 9 bases separated the two germline ends. The germline V gene encodes CDR1 SNHLY and CDR2 FYNNEI. The CDR3 has 13 residues.

This sequence joins TRBV25-1 and TRBJ2-3; the D call may be TRBD1 or TRBD2 (5 bases each). The CDR3 sequence is 15 residues long. Trimming removed 3 bases at V and 2 bases at J, with 12 bases between. Per germline, CDR1 MGHDK and CDR2 SYGVNS. CDR3 residues: CASSDLWGNTDTQYF. The CDR3 region has the DNA TGTGCCAGCAGTGATCTGTGGGGGAACACAGATACGCAGTATTTT.